This section outlines one T cell receptor beta chain sequence together with its context. Resolution of symptoms, clearance, or two negative PCRs was present in recovered Cohort 3 donors. Original processing methods: Counts of nucleated cells, estimated from reference gene primer amplification, were obtained. Clones were sequenced by immunoSEQ multiplex PCR, and TCRdb holds only the in-frame ones, with some missing. V and J calls and clone size follow that table, whereas D and trimming were derived from the DNA. The profile shows more than 150,000 clones, around 80% of them singletons. The sample originates from a study of blood T cell repertoires in COVID-19. Study-level background: COVID-19 samples collected from the United States, Italy and Spain covered acute and convalescent phases. In each case, the material was cDNA or gDNA derived from T cells, B-cell-depleted T cells, or PBMCs.

Germline V gene lookup returns CDR1 MDHEN and CDR2 SYDVKM. CDR3 length equals 18 residues. Deletions cut 6 bases from V and 4 bases from J, with 25 bases between. The chain carries TRBV28 and TRBJ2-1, with D perhaps matching TRBD1 (5 bases). The sequencing input was PBMCs or T cells enriched from blood (not recorded which). The receptor's source is a woman aged 45-65 years who had recovered from COVID-19. In DNA form, the CDR3 reads TGTGCCAGCAGCCCGACAGCATATCTTGCCTTAGATTACAATGAGCAGTTCTTC. It is translated as CASSPTAYLALDYNEQFF.